This TCR beta chain was identified in a study of cytomegalovirus exposure and HLA in healthy donors. Broader study findings: Cytomegalovirus association was assigned to about 150 TCR beta chains. Several of the most significant clusters were apparently associated with common viral pathogens in a later analysis.

Per the germline V gene, CDR1 is GTSNPN and CDR2 is SVGIG (reference sequence). The CDR3 sequence is 15 residues long. Trimming took 8 bases from V and 2 from J; bases not matched to a gene: 9. About this clone: Its target is unknown.

60 Vbeta and 13 Jbeta primers were used in PCR. Sequencing used immunoSEQ multiplex PCR; TCRdb keeps in-frame clones, though not all of them. The data show around 130,000 clones, approximately 67% seen once. The J gene is TRBJ1-5, the V gene TRBV30, with 10 positions matching TRBD1. This TCR derives from a man aged 18 to 29 in good health and CMV-seronegative. Sequences were obtained from PBMCs. The CDR3 loop is CAARDRGRGNQPQHF. The CDR3 DNA is TGTGCCGCCCGGGACAGGGGAAGGGGCAATCAGCCCCAGCATTTT.